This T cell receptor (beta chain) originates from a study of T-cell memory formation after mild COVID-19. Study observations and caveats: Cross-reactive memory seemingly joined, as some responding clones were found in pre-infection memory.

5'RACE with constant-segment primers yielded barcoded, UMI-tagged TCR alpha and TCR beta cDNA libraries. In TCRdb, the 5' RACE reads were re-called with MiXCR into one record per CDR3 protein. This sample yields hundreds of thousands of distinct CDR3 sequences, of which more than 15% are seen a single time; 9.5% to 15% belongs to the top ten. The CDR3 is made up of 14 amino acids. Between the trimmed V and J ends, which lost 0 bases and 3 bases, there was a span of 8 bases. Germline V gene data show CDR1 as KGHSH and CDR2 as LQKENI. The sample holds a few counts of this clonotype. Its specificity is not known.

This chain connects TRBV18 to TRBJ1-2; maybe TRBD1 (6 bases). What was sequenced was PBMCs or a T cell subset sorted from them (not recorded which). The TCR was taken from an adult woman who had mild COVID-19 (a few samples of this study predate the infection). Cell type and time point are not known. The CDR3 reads CASSPPPGDYGYTF. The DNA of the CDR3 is TGTGCCAGCTCACCACCGCCAGGGGACTATGGCTACACCTTC.